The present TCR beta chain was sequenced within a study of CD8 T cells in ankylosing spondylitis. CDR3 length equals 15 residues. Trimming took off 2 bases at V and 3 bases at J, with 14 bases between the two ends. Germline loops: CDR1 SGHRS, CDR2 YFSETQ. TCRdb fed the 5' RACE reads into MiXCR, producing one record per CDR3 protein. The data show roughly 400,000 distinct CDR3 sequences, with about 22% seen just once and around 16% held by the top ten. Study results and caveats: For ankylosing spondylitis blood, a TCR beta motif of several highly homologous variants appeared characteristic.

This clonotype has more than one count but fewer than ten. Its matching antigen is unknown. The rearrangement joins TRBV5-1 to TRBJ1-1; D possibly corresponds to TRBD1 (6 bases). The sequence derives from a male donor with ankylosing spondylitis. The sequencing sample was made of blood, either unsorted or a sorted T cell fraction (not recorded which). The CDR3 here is CASSLQGDGDTEAFF. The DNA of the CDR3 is TGCGCCAGCAGCTTACAGGGAGACGGGGACACTGAAGCTTTCTTT. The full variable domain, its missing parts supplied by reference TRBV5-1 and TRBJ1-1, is KAGVTQTPRYLIKTRGQQVTLSCSPISGHRSVSWYQQTPGQGLQFLFEYFSETQRNKGNFPGRFSGRQFSNSRSEMNVSTLELGDSALYLCASSLQGDGDTEAFFGQGTRLTVV.